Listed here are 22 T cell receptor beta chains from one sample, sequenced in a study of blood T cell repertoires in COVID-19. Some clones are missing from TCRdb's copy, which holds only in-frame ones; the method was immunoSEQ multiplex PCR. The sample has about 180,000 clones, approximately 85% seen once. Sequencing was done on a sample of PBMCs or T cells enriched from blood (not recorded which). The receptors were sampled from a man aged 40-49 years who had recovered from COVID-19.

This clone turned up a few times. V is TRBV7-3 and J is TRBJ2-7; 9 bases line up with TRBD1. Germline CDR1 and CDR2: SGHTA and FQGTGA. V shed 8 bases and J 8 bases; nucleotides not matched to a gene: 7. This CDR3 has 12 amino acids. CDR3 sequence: CASGTGTGKQYF. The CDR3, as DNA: TGTGCCAGCGGAACCGGGACAGGGAAGCAGTACTTC.

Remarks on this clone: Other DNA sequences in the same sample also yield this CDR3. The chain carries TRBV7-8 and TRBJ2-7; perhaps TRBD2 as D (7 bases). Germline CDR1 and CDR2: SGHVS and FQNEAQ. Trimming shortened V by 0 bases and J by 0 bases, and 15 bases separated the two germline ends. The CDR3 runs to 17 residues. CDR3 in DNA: TGTGCCAGCAGCTTAGCGAGACTAGCAGGGGACTCCTACGAGCAGTACTTC. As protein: CASSLARLAGDSYEQYF.

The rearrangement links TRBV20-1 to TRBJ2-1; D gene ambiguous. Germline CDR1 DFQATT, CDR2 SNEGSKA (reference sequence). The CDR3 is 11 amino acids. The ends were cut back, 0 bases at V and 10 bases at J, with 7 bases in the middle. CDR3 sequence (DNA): TGCAGTGCTAGAGAACTACCCGAGCAGTTCTTC. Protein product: CSARELPEQFF.

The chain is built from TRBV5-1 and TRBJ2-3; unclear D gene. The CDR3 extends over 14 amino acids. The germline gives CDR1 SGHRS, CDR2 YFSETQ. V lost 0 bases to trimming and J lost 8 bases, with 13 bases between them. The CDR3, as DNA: TGCGCCAGCAGCTTGGCTACGGTTACGGGTACGCAGTATTTT. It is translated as CASSLATVTGTQYF.

CDR3 sequence reads: CASSQGPWGGEKLFF. CDR3 sequence (DNA): TGTGCCAGCAGCCAGGGGCCTTGGGGTGGTGAAAAACTGTTTTTT. The rearrangement links TRBV3-1 (or the pseudogene TRBV3-2) to TRBJ1-4; D is possibly TRBD1 (5 bases). CDR1 and CDR2 (germline): LGHDT, YNNKEL (reference sequence). The CDR3 consists of 15 residues. Trimming cost V 3 bases and J 7 bases, with 15 bases left between them.

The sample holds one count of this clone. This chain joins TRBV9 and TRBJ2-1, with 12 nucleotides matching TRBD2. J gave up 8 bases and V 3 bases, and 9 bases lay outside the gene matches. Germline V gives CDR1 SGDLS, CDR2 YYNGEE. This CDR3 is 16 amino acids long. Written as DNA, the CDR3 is TGTGCCAGCAGCGCCGGGGCTAGCGGGAGGGTTTATGAGCAGTTCTTC. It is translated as CASSAGASGRVYEQFF.

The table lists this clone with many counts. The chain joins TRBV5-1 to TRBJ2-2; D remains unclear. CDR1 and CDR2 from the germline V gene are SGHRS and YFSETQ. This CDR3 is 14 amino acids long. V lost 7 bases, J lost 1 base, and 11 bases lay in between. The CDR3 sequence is CASSSRLNTGELFF. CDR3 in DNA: TGCGCCAGCTCTTCGCGCCTGAACACCGGGGAGCTGTTTTTT.

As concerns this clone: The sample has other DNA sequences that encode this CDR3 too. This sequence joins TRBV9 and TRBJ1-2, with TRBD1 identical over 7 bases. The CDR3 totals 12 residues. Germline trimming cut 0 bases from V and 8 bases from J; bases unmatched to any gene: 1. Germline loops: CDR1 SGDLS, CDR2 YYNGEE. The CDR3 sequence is CASSVADRGYTF. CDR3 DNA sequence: TGTGCCAGCAGCGTAGCGGACAGGGGCTACACCTTC.

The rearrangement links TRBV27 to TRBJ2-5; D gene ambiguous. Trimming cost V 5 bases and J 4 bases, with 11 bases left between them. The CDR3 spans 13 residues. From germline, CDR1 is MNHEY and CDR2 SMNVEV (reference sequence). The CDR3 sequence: CASSLRVTETQYF. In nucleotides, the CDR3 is TGTGCCAGCAGTCTCCGGGTAACAGAGACCCAGTACTTC.

CDR3 DNA sequence: TGTGCCAGCAGTTCAGTTTTTACAGGGGGCGGCGAAAAACTGTTTTTT. Its protein product is CASSSVFTGGGEKLFF. The rearrangement links TRBV27 to TRBJ1-4, with 9 bases aligning to TRBD1. The junction had 11 bases not matched to a gene; V was cut back by 4 bases and J by 8 bases. From germline, CDR1 is MNHEY and CDR2 SMNVEV (reference sequence). The CDR3 consists of 16 residues.

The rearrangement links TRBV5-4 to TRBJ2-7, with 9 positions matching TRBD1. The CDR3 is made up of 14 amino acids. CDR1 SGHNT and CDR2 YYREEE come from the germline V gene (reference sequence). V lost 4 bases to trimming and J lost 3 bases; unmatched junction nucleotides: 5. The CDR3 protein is CASSVGQGRYEQYF. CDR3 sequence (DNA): TGTGCCAGCAGCGTGGGACAGGGACGCTACGAGCAGTACTTC.

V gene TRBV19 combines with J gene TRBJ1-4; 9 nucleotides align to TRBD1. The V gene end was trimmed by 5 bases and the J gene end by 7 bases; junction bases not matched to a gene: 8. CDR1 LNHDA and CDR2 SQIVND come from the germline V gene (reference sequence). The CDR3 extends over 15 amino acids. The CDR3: CASSEQGALGEKLFF. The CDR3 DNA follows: TGTGCCAGTAGTGAACAGGGGGCGTTAGGTGAAAAACTGTTTTTT.

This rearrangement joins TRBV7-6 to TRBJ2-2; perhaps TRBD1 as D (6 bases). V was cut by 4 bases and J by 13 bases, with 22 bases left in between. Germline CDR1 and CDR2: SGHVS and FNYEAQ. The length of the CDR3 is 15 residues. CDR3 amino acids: CASSSKNPGASGLFF. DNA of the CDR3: TGTGCCAGCAGCTCAAAAAATCCAGGGGCCAGTGGGCTGTTTTTT.

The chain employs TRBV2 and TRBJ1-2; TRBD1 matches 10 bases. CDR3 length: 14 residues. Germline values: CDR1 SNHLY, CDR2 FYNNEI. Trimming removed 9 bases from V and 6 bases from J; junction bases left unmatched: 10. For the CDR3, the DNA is TGTGCCAGGCCCGTCGGACAGGGGGATGATGGCTACACCTTC. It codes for CARPVGQGDDGYTF.

The CDR3, as DNA: TGTGCCAGCAGTTTCCAACAGCGGGAGGTGGGGGGCGGGGAGCTGTTTTTT. Encoded protein: CASSFQQREVGGGELFF. This sequence joins TRBV27 and TRBJ2-2, with 9 nucleotides matching TRBD2. Trimming at V came to 3 bases and at J to 7 bases, leaving 12 bases not matched to a gene. Germline V lookup: CDR1 MNHEY, CDR2 SMNVEV (reference sequence). This CDR3 spans 17 amino acids.

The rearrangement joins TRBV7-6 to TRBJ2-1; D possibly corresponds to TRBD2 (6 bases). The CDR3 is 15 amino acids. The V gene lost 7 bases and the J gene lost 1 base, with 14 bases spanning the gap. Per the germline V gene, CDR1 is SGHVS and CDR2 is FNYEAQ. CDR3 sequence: CASTPRSGSYNEQFF. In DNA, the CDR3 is TGTGCCAGCACCCCAAGGAGCGGGTCCTACAATGAGCAGTTCTTC.

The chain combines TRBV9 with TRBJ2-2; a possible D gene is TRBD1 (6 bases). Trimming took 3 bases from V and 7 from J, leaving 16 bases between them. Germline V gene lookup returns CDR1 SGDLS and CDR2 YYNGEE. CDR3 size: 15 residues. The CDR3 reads CASSGNRASVGELFF. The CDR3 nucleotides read TGTGCCAGCAGCGGGAACAGGGCTAGTGTCGGGGAGCTGTTTTTT.

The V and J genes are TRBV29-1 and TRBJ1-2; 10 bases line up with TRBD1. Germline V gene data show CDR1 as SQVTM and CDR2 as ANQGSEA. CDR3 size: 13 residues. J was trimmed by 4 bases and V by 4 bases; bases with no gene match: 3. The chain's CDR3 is CSVGDRGGYGYTF. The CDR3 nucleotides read TGCAGCGTTGGGGACAGGGGCGGCTATGGCTACACCTTC. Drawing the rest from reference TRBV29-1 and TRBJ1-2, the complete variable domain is SAVISQKPSRDICQRGTSLTIQCQVDSQVTMMFWYRQQPGQSLTLIATANQGSEATYESGFVIDKFPISRPNLTFSTLTVSNMSPEDSSIYLCSVGDRGGYGYTFGSGTRLTVV.

CDR3 nucleotides: TGTGCCAGCTACCCCAGCGGGCATAGCGGGGAGCTGTTTTTT. It specifies CASYPSGHSGELFF. The V call is TRBV27, the J call TRBJ2-2; TRBD2 is a possible D gene (6 bases). The CDR3 spans 14 residues. V was pared by 8 bases and J by 7 bases, with 17 bases between. Germline values: CDR1 MNHEY, CDR2 SMNVEV (reference sequence).

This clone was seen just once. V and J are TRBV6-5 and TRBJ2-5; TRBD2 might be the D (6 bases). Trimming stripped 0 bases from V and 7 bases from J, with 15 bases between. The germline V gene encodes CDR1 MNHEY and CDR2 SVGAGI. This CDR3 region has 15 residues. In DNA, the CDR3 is TGTGCCAGCAGTTACTCGATCGGTGGGGGGAGGACCCAGTACTTC. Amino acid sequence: CASSYSIGGGRTQYF.

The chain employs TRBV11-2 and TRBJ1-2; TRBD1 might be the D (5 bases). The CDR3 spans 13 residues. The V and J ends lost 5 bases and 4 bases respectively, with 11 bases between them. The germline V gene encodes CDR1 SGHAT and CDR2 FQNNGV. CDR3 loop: CASSLDSSYGYTF. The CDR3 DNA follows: TGTGCCAGCAGCCTCGACAGTAGCTATGGCTACACCTTC.

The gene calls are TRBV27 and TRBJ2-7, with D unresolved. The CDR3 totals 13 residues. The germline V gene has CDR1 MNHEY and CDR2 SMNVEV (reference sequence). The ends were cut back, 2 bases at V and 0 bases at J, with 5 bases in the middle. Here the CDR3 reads CASSLASSYEQYF. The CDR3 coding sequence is TGTGCCAGCAGTTTAGCGTCCTCCTACGAGCAGTACTTC.